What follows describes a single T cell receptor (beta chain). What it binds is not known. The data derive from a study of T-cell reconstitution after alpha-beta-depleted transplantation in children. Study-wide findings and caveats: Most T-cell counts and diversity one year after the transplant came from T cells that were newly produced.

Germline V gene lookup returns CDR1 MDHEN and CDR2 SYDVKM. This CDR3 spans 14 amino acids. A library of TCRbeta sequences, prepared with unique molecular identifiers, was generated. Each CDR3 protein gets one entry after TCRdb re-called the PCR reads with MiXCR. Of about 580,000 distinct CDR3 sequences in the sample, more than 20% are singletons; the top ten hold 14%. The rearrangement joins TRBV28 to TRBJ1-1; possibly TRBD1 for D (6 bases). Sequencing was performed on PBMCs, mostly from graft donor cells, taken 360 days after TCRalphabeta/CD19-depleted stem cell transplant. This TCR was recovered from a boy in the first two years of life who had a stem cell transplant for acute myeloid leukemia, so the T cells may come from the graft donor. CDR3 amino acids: CASCPGGGGTEAFF. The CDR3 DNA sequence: TGTGCTTCCTGCCCAGGAGGGGGTGGAACTGAAGCTTTCTTT.